A single sample gave rise to the 6 T cell receptor beta chains below, sequenced in a study of cytomegalovirus exposure and HLA in healthy donors. The PCR was carried out with 60 Vbeta primers and 13 Jbeta primers. TCRdb keeps only in-frame clones here, not all; method: immunoSEQ multiplex PCR. Its clone listing holds 110,000 to 150,000 clones. Sequencing was done on a sample of PBMCs. These TCRs come from a male donor in good health and CMV-seronegative.

V is TRBV7-2 and J is TRBJ2-3; a weak D match, TRBD2 (5 bases). Germline CDR1 reads SGHTA; CDR2 reads FQGNSA. Trimming left V 5 bases short and J 6 bases short, with 9 bases between. The CDR3 extends over 12 amino acids. In DNA form, the CDR3 reads TGTGCCAGCAGCCAAGGAGGTGATACGCAGTATTTT. Protein sequence: CASSQGGDTQYF.

The V gene is TRBV6-5, the J gene TRBJ1-1; TRBD1 matches at 9 bases. CDR1 is MNHEY, CDR2 SVGAGI, per germline. This CDR3 is 14 amino acids long. J gave up 5 bases and V 8 bases, and 9 bases lay outside the gene matches. CDR3 bases: TGTGCCAGCTATAGGGGACAGGGATGGACTGAAGCTTTCTTT. Protein: CASYRGQGWTEAFF.

V usage is TRBV7-2 and J usage is TRBJ1-1; unclear D gene. V was cut by 4 bases and J by 6 bases, with 15 bases left in between. The germline gives CDR1 SGHTA, CDR2 FQGNSA. This CDR3 has 14 amino acids. The CDR3 DNA sequence: TGTGCCAGCAGCTCCCCTAGCGGGAAGGCTGAAGCTTTCTTT. The encoded protein is CASSSPSGKAEAFF.

This chain links TRBV28 with TRBJ2-7, with 10 bases aligning to TRBD1. Germline CDR1 and CDR2: MDHEN and SYDVKM. This CDR3 is 15 amino acids long. J was trimmed by 3 bases and V by 6 bases; bases with no gene match: 8. CDR3 nucleotides: TGTGCCAGCAGGGTCCCGGGACAGGGGTACTACGAGCAGTACTTC. This sequence encodes CASRVPGQGYYEQYF. Supplemented by reference TRBV28 and TRBJ2-7, the full variable domain reads DVKVTQSSRYLVKRTGEKVFLECVQDMDHENMFWYRQDPGLGLRLIYFSYDVKMKEKGDIPEGYSVSREKKERFSLILESASTNQTSMYLCASRVPGQGYYEQYFGPGTRLTVT.

V and J are TRBV9 and TRBJ1-2; D may be TRBD1 (5 bases). The CDR3 is 17 residues long. In germline, CDR1 is SGDLS, CDR2 YYNGEE. V lost 2 bases and J 2 bases, leaving 19 bases between the germline ends. CDR3 loop: CASSVGTGGERNYGYTF. DNA of the CDR3: TGTGCCAGCAGCGTCGGAACGGGGGGGGAAAGGAACTATGGCTACACCTTC.

V gene TRBV6-1 combines with J gene TRBJ2-7; maybe TRBD1 (6 bases). The CDR3 covers 15 residues. The germline V gene has CDR1 MNHNS and CDR2 SASEGT. The V end lost 1 base, the J end lost 2 bases, and 12 bases lay between the germline ends. The CDR3 nucleotides read TGTGCCAGCAGTGAAGGTTCGGGACACCCCTACGAGCAGTACTTC. Its translation: CASSEGSGHPYEQYF.